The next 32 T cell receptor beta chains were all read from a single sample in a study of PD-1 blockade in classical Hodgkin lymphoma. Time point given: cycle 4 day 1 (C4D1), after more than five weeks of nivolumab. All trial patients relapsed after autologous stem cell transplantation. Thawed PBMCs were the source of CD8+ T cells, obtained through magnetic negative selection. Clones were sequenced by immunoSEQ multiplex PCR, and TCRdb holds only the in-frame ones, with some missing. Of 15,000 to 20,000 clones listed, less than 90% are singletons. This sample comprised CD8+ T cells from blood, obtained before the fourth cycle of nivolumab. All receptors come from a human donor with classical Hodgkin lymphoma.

CDR3 residues: CASSWEPNHNYGYTF. The CDR3 coding sequence is TGTGCCAGCAGTTGGGAGCCTAATCATAACTATGGCTACACCTTC. V gene TRBV27 combines with J gene TRBJ1-2; D gene unclear. CDR1 is MNHEY and CDR2 is SMNVEV in the germline V gene (reference sequence). Trimming shortened V by 4 bases and J by 1 base, and 13 bases separated the two germline ends. The CDR3 totals 15 residues.

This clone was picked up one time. The CDR3 DNA follows: TGTGCCAGCAGTTACTCCACGGGACATTTCGAGCAGTACTTC. Protein product: CASSYSTGHFEQYF. The chain is built from TRBV6-5 and TRBJ2-7; D is possibly TRBD1 (6 bases). V shed 0 bases and J shed 6 bases, with 12 bases lying between them. Germline CDR1 MNHEY, CDR2 SVGAGI. The CDR3 length is 14 residues.

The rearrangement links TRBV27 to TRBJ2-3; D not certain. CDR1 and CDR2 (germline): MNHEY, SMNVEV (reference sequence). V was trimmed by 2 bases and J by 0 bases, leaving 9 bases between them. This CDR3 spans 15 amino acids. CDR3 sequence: CASSLTPSSTDTQYF. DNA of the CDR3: TGTGCCAGCAGTTTAACGCCATCAAGCACAGATACGCAGTATTTT.

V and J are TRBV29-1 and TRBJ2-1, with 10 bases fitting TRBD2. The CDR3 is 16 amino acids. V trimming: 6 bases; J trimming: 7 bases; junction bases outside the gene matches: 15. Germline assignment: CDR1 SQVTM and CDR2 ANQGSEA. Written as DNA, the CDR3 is TGCAGCGTCCCCCCTAGCAGCGGGAGGGCCGTGAATGAGCAGTTCTTC. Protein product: CSVPPSSGRAVNEQFF.

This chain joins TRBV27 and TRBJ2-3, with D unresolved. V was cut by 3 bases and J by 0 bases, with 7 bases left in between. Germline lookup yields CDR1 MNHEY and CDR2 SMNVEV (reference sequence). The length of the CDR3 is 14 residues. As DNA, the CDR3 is TGTGCCAGCAGTTTCCCGGACAGCACAGATACGCAGTATTTT. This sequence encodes CASSFPDSTDTQYF.

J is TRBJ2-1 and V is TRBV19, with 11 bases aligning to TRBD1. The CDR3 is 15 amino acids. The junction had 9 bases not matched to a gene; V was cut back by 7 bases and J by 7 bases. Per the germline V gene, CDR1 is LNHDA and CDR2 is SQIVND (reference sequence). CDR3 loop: CASTPLGTGGNEQFF. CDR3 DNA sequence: TGTGCCAGTACCCCGCTTGGGACAGGGGGGAATGAGCAGTTCTTC.

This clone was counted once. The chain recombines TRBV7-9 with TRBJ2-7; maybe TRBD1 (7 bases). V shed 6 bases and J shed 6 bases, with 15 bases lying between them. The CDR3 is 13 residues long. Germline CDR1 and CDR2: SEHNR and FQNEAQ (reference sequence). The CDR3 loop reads CASRARQGGEQYF. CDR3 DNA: TGTGCCAGCAGAGCCCGCCAGGGGGGCGAGCAGTACTTC. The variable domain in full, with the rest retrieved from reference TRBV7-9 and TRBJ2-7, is DTGVSQNPRHKITKRGQNVTFRCDPISEHNRLYWYRQTLGQGPEFLTYFQNEAQLEKSRLLSDRFSAERPKGSFSTLEIQRTEQGDSAMYLCASRARQGGEQYFGPGTRLTVT.

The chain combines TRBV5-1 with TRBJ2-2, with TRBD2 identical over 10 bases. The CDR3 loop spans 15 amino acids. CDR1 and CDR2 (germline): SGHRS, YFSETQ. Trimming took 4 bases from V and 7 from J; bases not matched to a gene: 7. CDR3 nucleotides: TGCGCCAGCAGCCTTCTAGCGGGGGCCGGCGGGGAGCTGTTTTTT. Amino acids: CASSLLAGAGGELFF.

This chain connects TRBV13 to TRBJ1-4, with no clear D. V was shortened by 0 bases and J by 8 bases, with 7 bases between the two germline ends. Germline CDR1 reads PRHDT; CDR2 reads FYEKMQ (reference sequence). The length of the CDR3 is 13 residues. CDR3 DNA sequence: TGTGCCAGCAGCTTAGGCCCCGGAGAAAAACTGTTTTTT. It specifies CASSLGPGEKLFF. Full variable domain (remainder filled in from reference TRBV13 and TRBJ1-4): AAGVIQSPRHLIKEKRETATLKCYPIPRHDTVYWYQQGPGQDPQFLISFYEKMQSDKGSIPDRFSAQQFSDYHSELNMSSLELGDSALYFCASSLGPGEKLFFGSGTQLSVL.

The CDR3 loop is CASSGSGSGAEQFF. The CDR3 DNA is TGTGCCAGCAGCGGTAGCGGGTCGGGGGCTGAGCAGTTCTTC. The chain uses TRBV9 and TRBJ2-1; D may be TRBD2 (7 bases). CDR3 length: 14 amino acids. Germline CDR1 reads SGDLS; CDR2 reads YYNGEE. V was shortened by 3 bases and J by 9 bases, with 16 bases between the two germline ends. The full variable domain, in which reference TRBV9 and TRBJ2-1 provide the parts outside the CDR3, is DSGVTQTPKHLITATGQRVTLRCSPRSGDLSVYWYQQSLDQGLQFLIQYYNGEERAKGNILERFSAQQFPDLHSELNLSSLELGDSALYFCASSGSGSGAEQFFGPGTRLTVL.

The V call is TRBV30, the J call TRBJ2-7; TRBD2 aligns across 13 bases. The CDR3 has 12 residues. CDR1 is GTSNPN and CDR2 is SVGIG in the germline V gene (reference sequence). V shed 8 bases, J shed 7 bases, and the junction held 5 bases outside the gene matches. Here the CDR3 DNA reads TGTGCCGCATCGGGACTAGCGGGGGAGCAGTACTTC. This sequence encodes CAASGLAGEQYF.

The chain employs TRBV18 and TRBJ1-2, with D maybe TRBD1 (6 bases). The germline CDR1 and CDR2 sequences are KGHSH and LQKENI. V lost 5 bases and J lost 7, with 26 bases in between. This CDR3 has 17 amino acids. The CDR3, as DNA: TGTGCCAGCTCATCTCTCTTCTCCTCGACAGGCCTCGCTGGCTACACCTTC. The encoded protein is CASSSLFSSTGLAGYTF. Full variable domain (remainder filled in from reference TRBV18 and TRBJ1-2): NAGVMQNPRHLVRRRGQEARLRCSPMKGHSHVYWYRQLPEEGLKFMVYLQKENIIDESGMPKERFSAEFPKEGPSILRIQQVVRGDSAAYFCASSSLFSSTGLAGYTFGSGTRLTVV.

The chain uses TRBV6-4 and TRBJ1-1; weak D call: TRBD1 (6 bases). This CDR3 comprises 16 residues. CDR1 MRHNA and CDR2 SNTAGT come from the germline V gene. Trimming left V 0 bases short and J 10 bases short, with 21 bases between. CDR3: CASSDSGGGPTEGAFF. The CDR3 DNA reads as TGTGCCAGCAGTGACTCCGGCGGGGGGCCGACCGAGGGAGCTTTCTTT.

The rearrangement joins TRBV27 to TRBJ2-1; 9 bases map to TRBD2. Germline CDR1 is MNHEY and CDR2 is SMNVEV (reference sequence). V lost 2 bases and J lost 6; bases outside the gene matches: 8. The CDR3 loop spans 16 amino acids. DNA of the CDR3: TGTGCCAGCAGTTTAGAGATCGGGACTAGCTCCAATGAGCAGTTCTTC. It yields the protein CASSLEIGTSSNEQFF.

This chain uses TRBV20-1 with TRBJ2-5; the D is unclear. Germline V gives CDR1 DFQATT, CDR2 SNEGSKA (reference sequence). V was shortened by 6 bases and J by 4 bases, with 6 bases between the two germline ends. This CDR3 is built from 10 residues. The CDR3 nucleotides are TGCAGTGCCCCTCGAGAGACCCAGTACTTC. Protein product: CSAPRETQYF.

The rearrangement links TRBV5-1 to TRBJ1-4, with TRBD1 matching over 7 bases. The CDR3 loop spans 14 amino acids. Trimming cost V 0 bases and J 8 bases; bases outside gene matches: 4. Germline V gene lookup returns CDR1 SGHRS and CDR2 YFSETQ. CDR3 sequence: CASSLDPGGEKLFF. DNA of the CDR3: TGCGCCAGCAGCTTGGATCCAGGGGGAGAAAAACTGTTTTTT.

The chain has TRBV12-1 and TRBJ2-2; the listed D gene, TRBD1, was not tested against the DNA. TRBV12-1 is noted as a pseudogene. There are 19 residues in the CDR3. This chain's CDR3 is CASSTSRDIRTMSTGELFF. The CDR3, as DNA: TGTGCCAGCAGCACTTCCCGGGACATACGAACAATGTCCACCGGGGAGCTGTTTTTT.

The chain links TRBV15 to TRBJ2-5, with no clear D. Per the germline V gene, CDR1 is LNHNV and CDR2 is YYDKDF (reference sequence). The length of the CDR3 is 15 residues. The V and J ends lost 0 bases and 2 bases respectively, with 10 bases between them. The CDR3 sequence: CATSRDVTNQETQYF. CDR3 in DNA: TGTGCCACCAGCAGAGATGTGACAAATCAAGAGACCCAGTACTTC.

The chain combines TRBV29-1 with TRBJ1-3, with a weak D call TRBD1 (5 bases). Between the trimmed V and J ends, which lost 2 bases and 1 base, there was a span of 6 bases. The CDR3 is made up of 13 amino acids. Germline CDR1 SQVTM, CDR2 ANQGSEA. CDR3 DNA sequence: TGCAGCGTTGAATGGGGGTCTGGAAACACCATATATTTT. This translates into CSVEWGSGNTIYF.

DNA for the CDR3: TGTGCCTGGAGCCTAGGGACTAGCGGTTACAATGAGCAGTTCTTC. Translating gives CAWSLGTSGYNEQFF. The rearrangement joins TRBV30 to TRBJ2-1; the match to TRBD2 covers 11 bases. The germline gives CDR1 GTSNPN, CDR2 SVGIG (reference sequence). Unmatched junction bases numbered 5, after V lost 3 bases and J lost 4 bases. The CDR3 is made up of 15 amino acids.

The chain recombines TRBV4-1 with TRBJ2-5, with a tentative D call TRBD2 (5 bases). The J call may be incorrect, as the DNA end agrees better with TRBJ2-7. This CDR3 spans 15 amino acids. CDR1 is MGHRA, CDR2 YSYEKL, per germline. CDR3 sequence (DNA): TGCGCCAGCAGCCAGCATGGGAGCGTGGCCTACGAGCAGTACTTC. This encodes CASSQHGSVAYEQYF.

The CDR3 coding sequence is TGCAGCGCCGACAGATGGGGACAGAGCTCCTACGAGCAGTACTTC. Protein: CSADRWGQSSYEQYF. The V call is TRBV29-1, the J call TRBJ2-7; TRBD1 aligns across 7 bases. V lost 7 bases to trimming and J lost 0 bases; unmatched junction nucleotides: 12. Germline V lookup: CDR1 SQVTM, CDR2 ANQGSEA. CDR3 size: 15 residues.

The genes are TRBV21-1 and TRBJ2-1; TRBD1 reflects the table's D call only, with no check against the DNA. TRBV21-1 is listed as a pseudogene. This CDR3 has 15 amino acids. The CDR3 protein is CASSIRDRVYNEQFF. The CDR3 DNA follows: TGTGCCAGCAGCATCCGGGACAGGGTTTACAATGAGCAGTTCTTC.

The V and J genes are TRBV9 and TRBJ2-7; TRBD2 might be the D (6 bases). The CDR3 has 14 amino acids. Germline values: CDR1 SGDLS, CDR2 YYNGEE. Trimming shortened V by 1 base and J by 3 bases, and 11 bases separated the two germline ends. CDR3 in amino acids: CASSVSRRDYEQYF. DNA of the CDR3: TGTGCCAGCAGCGTATCCCGGCGGGACTACGAGCAGTACTTC.

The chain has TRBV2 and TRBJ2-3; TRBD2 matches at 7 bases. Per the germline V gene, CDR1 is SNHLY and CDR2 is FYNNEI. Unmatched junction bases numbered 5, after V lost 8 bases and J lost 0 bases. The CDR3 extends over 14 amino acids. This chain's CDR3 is CASQDGGSTDTQYF. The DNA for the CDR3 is TGTGCCAGCCAGGACGGGGGGAGCACAGATACGCAGTATTTT. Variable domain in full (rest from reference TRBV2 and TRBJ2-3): EPEVTQTPSHQVTQMGQEVILRCVPISNHLYFYWYRQILGQKVEFLVSFYNNEISEKSEIFDDQFSVERPDGSNFTLKIRSTKLEDSAMYFCASQDGGSTDTQYFGPGTRLTVL.

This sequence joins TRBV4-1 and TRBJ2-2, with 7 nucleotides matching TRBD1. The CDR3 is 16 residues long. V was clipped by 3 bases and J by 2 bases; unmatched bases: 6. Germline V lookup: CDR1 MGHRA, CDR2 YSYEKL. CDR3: CASSHRKGGNTGELFF. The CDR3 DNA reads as TGCGCCAGCAGCCATCGAAAAGGGGGCAACACCGGGGAGCTGTTTTTT.

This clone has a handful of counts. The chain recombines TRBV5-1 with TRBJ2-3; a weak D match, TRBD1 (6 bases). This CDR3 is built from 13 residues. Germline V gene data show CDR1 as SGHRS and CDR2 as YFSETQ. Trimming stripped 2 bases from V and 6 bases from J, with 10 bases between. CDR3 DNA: TGCGCCAGCAGCTTCGGGCAGGGGGATACGCAGTATTTT. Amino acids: CASSFGQGDTQYF. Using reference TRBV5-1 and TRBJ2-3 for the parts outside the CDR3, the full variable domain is KAGVTQTPRYLIKTRGQQVTLSCSPISGHRSVSWYQQTPGQGLQFLFEYFSETQRNKGNFPGRFSGRQFSNSRSEMNVSTLELGDSALYLCASSFGQGDTQYFGPGTRLTVL.

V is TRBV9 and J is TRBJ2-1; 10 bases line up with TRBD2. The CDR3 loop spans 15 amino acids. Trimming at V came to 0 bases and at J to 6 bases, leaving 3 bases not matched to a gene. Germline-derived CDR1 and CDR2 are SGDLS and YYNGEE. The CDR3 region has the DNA TGTGCCAGCAGCGTAGCAGCGGGAGGGCCCAATGAGCAGTTCTTC. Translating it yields CASSVAAGGPNEQFF.

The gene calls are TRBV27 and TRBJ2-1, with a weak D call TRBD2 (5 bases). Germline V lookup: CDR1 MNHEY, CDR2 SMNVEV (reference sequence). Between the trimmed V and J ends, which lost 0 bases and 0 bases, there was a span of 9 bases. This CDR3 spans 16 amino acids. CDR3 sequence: CASSLSVATSYNEQFF. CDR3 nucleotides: TGTGCCAGCAGTTTATCGGTAGCGACCTCCTACAATGAGCAGTTCTTC.

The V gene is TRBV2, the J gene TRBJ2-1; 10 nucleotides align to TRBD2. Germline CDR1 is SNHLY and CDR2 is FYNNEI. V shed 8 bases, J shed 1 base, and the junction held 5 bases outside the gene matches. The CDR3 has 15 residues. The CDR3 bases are TGTGCCAGCCATGGACTAGCGGTTTCCTACAATGAGCAGTTCTTC. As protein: CASHGLAVSYNEQFF. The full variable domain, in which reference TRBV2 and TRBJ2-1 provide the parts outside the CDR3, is EPEVTQTPSHQVTQMGQEVILRCVPISNHLYFYWYRQILGQKVEFLVSFYNNEISEKSEIFDDQFSVERPDGSNFTLKIRSTKLEDSAMYFCASHGLAVSYNEQFFGPGTRLTVL.

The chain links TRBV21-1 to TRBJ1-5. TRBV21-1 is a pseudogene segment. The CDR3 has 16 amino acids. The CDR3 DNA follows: TGTGCCAGCAGCAAATGCCGGGGCCCGAGCGGTCAGCCCCAGCATTTT. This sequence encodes CASSKCRGPSGQPQHF.

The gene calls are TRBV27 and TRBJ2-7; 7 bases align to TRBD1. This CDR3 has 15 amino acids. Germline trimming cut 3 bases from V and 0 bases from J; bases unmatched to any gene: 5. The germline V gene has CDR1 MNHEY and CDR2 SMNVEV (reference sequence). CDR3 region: CASSFGTASSYEQYF. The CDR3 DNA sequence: TGTGCCAGCAGTTTCGGGACAGCAAGCTCCTACGAGCAGTACTTC.